This TCR beta chain was captured in a study of regulatory T cells in long-lasting Graves disease (dated by TCRdb to the early 2020s). At the level of the whole study: Persistent Graves' disease meant more than 5 years of antithyroid drug treatment with TSH receptor autoantibodies that stayed positive. Peripheral blood TCR sequencing and RNA sequencing compared persistent Graves' disease patients with newly diagnosed Graves' disease patients. The study was conducted in China and was registered as a clinical trial. A total of approximately 35 samples were covered by TCR sequencing, comprising around 13 persistent and about 20 newly diagnosed Graves' disease patients. Antithyroid drugs had been taken for 8.5 to 11 years on average by persistent Graves' disease patients in the clinical cohort. Broader findings and caveats from the paper: Peripheral blood alone was examined, since thyroid tissue, which constituted the primary lesion, could not be accessed. Persistent Graves' disease patients showed lower TCR Shannon entropy and fewer highly expanded clones than newly diagnosed patients, suggesting clonal expansion. Preferential use of TRBV28, TRBJ1-2 and TRBJ2-5 was observed in persistent disease, whereas TRBV20-1 and TRBJ2-1 were favored in newly diagnosed disease. Only the TCR beta chain was sequenced and analyzed. The authors acknowledged the small sample size as a limitation that may reduce accuracy. A larger number of public clonotypes was shared among persistent patients (2,741) than among newly diagnosed patients (roughly 970).

In the paper's terms, the time point label means: persistent/refractory GD, antithyroid drugs over 5 years with positive TRAb. For both TCR sequencing and RNA sequencing, RNA was extracted from PBMCs in TRIzol. Graves' disease was diagnosed according to American Thyroid Association guidelines. Patients for the study were recruited at an endocrinology department in Xi'an, China. Each patient gave roughly 10 milliliters of peripheral blood, collected in an EDTA anticoagulant tube. PBMCs were isolated by Ficoll Paque Plus density gradient separation without further T cell sorting. An Agilent 2100 Bioanalyzer and agarose gel were used to check RNA quality, and a NanoDrop 2000 was used to measure RNA concentration. The CDR3 sequence holds 16 residues, the cysteine and phenylalanine included. The read is trimmed to its CDR3 DNA, 48 bases read in frame from base 1. CDR1 SNHLY and CDR2 FYNNEI were looked up in the germline V gene. The junction carries 17 bases between V and J, which are trimmed by 5 bases and 2 bases respectively.

Of note for this clonotype: Its antigen is currently not known. Per-base qualities were not stored, and no clone one base away is much larger.

Libraries were made using multiplex PCR. Sequencing took place on an Illumina HiSeq 4000. TCR beta libraries were built with iRepertoire HTBI primers and Arm-PCR amplification of CDR3 regions. Before sequencing, the PCR products underwent gel purification. Regarding the original processing steps: Across samples, around 62 TRBV and roughly 15 TRBJ segments were identified and used for gene usage analysis of CDR3 amino acid clonotypes. COPE and FqMerger were used to merge the filtered high-quality paired reads into contigs. BLAST was used to align contigs to IMGT TRBV, TRBD and TRBJ reference genes, and CDR3 was defined according to IMGT. Any clonotype with a frequency above 0.1% was counted as a highly expanded clone. Shannon entropy served as the measure of repertoire diversity, while the Gini coefficient captured V-J evenness. A clonotype was considered public if more than one individual shared it. The public sequencing data were trimmed at Q25 with fastp and processed into clonotypes with MiXCR by TCRdb, which kept only in-frame beta chains. Entries that share a CDR3 protein sequence are merged under the most common genes and DNA. The V and J calls were determined by TCRdb, not by the authors. Counted in this sample were some 330,000 distinct CDR3 sequences; more than 20% of them appeared once. Together, the top ten hold approximately 30% of the sample.

This TCR was recovered from a woman aged 40 to 55 with Graves disease. Donor details come from another sample of the same person, matched by shared clones. Source: peripheral blood mononuclear cells (PBMCs), taken when the disease was refractory, from a patient treated with antithyroid drugs. The V and J genes are TRBV2 and TRBJ2-3, with the D gene too uncertain to name. The CDR3 reads CASSRSATFSTDTQYF. The nucleotide sequence is TGTGCCAGCAGTAGGTCGGCCACTTTCTCCACAGATACGCAGTATTTT.